This T cell receptor beta chain comes out of a study of metastatic and nonmetastatic thyroid tumors. Study at large: Repertoire data that came from the blood and tumor or nodule tissue of malignant and benign thyroid patients were compared. General study findings and limits: In both blood and tumor samples, TCR beta diversity was reported significantly higher for malignant than benign nodules.

There are many counts of this clone. Its matching antigen is unknown. The CDR3 runs to 16 residues. Germline trimming cut 0 bases from V and 5 bases from J; bases unmatched to any gene: 8. CDR1 is SGHNT, CDR2 YYREEE, per germline (reference sequence). Patients underwent thyroid surgery, and none had received any treatment before it. TCRdb reprocessed the PCR reads using MiXCR. This sample has more than 5,500 clones, with around two fifths found just once. Sample: tumor tissue. The sequence derives from a female donor with papillary thyroid cancer or a benign thyroid nodule (not recorded which). Some clones in this sample may be carry-over from other donors' samples. The chain employs TRBV5-4 and TRBJ2-1; 7 bases are shared with TRBD2. CDR3 coding DNA: TGTGCCAGCAGCTTGGCCGGGCGGGGGAGCAACAATGAGCAGTTCTTC. Translated, it gives CASSLAGRGSNNEQFF.